The 28 T cell receptor beta chains below all came from one sample that was sequenced in a study of vaccination effects on CD4 cells after COVID-19. Libraries were prepared by immunoSEQ multiplex PCR; TCRdb keeps only in-frame clonotypes and omits some of them. The sample comprises over 45,000 clones, roughly 70% of which are singletons, and around 18% rests with the top ten. What these receptors recognize is not known. Ahead of sequencing, the ViraFEST assay grew antigen-specific CD4+ T cells using viral peptide pools. The culture ran for nine to eleven days, and then CD4+ T cells were isolated. Among the vaccine recipients, none had a prior SARS-CoV-2 infection, and nucleocapsid antibodies were negative. The material was CD4+ T cells from PBMCs cultured with SARS-CoV-2 spike peptides, obtained before COVID-19 vaccination. These receptors were collected from a human donor who received a COVID-19 vaccine.

The V gene is TRBV7-9, the J gene TRBJ2-1, with D perhaps TRBD2 (6 bases). This CDR3 contains 15 residues. The germline V gene encodes CDR1 SEHNR and CDR2 FQNEAQ (reference sequence). V was shortened by 0 bases and J by 8 bases, with 14 bases between the two germline ends. The CDR3 reads CASSLALTSSDEQFF. For the CDR3, the DNA is TGTGCCAGCAGCTTAGCCCTTACTAGCTCAGATGAGCAGTTCTTC.

The chain joins TRBV11-2 to TRBJ2-2; no clear D gene. The CDR3 length is 15 residues. Germline assignment: CDR1 SGHAT and CDR2 FQNNGV. Trimming left V 1 base short and J 1 base short, with 7 bases between. The CDR3 sequence is CASSLGRGNTGELFF. The CDR3 DNA reads as TGTGCCAGCAGCTTAGGTCGCGGGAACACCGGGGAGCTGTTTTTT.

This sequence joins TRBV20-1 and TRBJ2-3, with 10 bases fitting TRBD2. In germline, CDR1 is DFQATT, CDR2 SNEGSKA (reference sequence). J gave up 7 bases and V 3 bases, and 10 bases lay outside the gene matches. CDR3 size: 15 residues. This CDR3 is CSASSPAGGPNTQYF. The CDR3 nucleotides read TGCAGTGCTAGTAGTCCAGCGGGAGGGCCTAATACGCAGTATTTT.

In this sample, this clone turned up a few times. V is TRBV7-9 and J is TRBJ2-5; 10 nucleotides align to TRBD2. The CDR3 extends over 18 amino acids. Germline CDR1 reads SEHNR; CDR2 reads FQNEAQ (reference sequence). V lost 5 bases and J lost 3; bases outside the gene matches: 15. The CDR3 DNA is TGTGCCAGCAGCCCCCCGGGGACTAGCGAGTCTTTAAAAGAGACCCAGTACTTC. This encodes CASSPPGTSESLKETQYF.

The rearrangement joins TRBV28 to TRBJ2-7; D uncertain. This CDR3 is 11 amino acids long. CDR1 is MDHEN, CDR2 SYDVKM, per germline. V was pared by 3 bases and J by 5 bases, with 5 bases between. CDR3 in DNA: TGTGCCAGCAGTTTTCCCCACGAGCAGTACTTC. Its protein is CASSFPHEQYF.

With respect to this clone: Germline and junction disagree at one end, which may indicate a read error. The chain links TRBV6-2 or TRBV6-3 to TRBJ1-6, with TRBD1 matching 8 bases. The CDR3 has 18 amino acids. Germline V lookup: CDR1 MNHEY, CDR2 SVGEGT. The CDR3 loop reads CASRPRQGSFSYDSPLHF. The CDR3 nucleotides are TGTGCCAGCAGACCTAGACAGGGGTCTTTCTCCTATGATTCACCCCTCCACTTT.

The chain is built from TRBV21-1 and TRBJ1-5. TRBV21-1 is assigned pseudogene status. The CDR3 runs to 16 residues. DNA for the CDR3: TGTGCCAGCAGCAAAGCCCGCACCTATAGCAATCAGCCCCAGCATTTT. As protein: CASSKARTYSNQPQHF.

The rearrangement links TRBV10-3 to TRBJ1-2; D unresolved. CDR3 length equals 13 residues. Trimming took 1 base from V and 4 from J, leaving 7 bases between them. Germline values: CDR1 ENHRY, CDR2 SYGVKD. The DNA of the CDR3 is TGTGCCATCAGTGAGTGGGATGGCTATGGCTACACCTTC. Protein: CAISEWDGYGYTF.

The V gene is TRBV9, the J gene TRBJ1-6; 7 bases map to TRBD1. Germline CDR1 is SGDLS and CDR2 is YYNGEE. The junction had 2 bases not matched to a gene; V was cut back by 0 bases and J by 5 bases. The CDR3 loop spans 15 amino acids. The CDR3 loop is CASSVGGTDNSPLHF. The CDR3 coding sequence is TGTGCCAGCAGCGTAGGCGGGACAGATAATTCACCCCTCCACTTT.

This clone was detected once. The chain has TRBV10-3 and TRBJ2-1; the match to TRBD2 covers 10 bases. CDR1 is ENHRY and CDR2 is SYGVKD in the germline V gene. This CDR3 region has 16 residues. V dropped 10 bases and J dropped 0; count of bases not matched to a gene: 9. The CDR3 DNA follows: TGTGCCACCCAAGGACTAGCGGAGAGCTCCTACAATGAGCAGTTCTTC. Amino acid sequence: CATQGLAESSYNEQFF.

This clone occurred once. The rearrangement joins TRBV9 to TRBJ2-1; 10 bases align to TRBD2. The V segment lost 4 bases and the J segment 0 bases; nucleotides outside the gene matches: 19. The CDR3 runs to 21 residues. From germline, CDR1 is SGDLS and CDR2 YYNGEE. The CDR3 sequence is CASSNPRTSGGFYSSYNEQFF. In nucleotides, the CDR3 is TGTGCCAGCAGCAACCCTCGGACTAGCGGAGGATTCTATAGCTCCTACAATGAGCAGTTCTTC.

The chain couples TRBV5-1 to TRBJ1-5; 9 bases are a match to TRBD1. In germline, CDR1 is SGHRS, CDR2 YFSETQ. Trimming removed 4 bases from V and 5 bases from J; junction bases left unmatched: 10. The CDR3 runs to 16 residues. The CDR3 coding sequence is TGCGCCAGCAGCCCCGGGACAGGGTATGGTGATCAGCCCCAGCATTTT. This translates into CASSPGTGYGDQPQHF.

The V gene is TRBV2, the J gene TRBJ1-6, with D perhaps TRBD1 (6 bases). The CDR3 sequence is 16 residues long. V was shortened by 1 base and J by 5 bases, with 12 bases between the two germline ends. The germline V gene encodes CDR1 SNHLY and CDR2 FYNNEI. The DNA of the CDR3 is TGTGCCAGCAGTGAAGAAAGGGGGAGGCATAATTCACCCCTCCACTTT. Translated: CASSEERGRHNSPLHF.

The chain couples TRBV7-2 to TRBJ1-2; D gene ambiguous. Germline CDR1 and CDR2: SGHTA and FQGNSA. CDR3 length equals 12 residues. Trimming cost V 1 base and J 9 bases, with 9 bases left between them. The CDR3 loop reads CASSLVGLSYTF. CDR3 DNA: TGTGCCAGCAGCTTAGTTGGGTTGAGCTACACCTTC.

This clone has only one observation. The chain recombines TRBV4-1 with TRBJ2-3, with D possibly matching TRBD2 (6 bases). Per germline, CDR1 MGHRA and CDR2 YSYEKL. This CDR3 has 16 residues. Trimming removed 4 bases at V and 3 bases at J, with 17 bases between. CDR3 DNA: TGCGCCAGCAGCCCTGGAGTAGCGGTAAGGACAGATACGCAGTATTTT. It yields the protein CASSPGVAVRTDTQYF.

The V gene is TRBV30, the J gene TRBJ1-1; a weak D match, TRBD1 (6 bases). V was shortened by 6 bases and J by 7 bases, with 18 bases between the two germline ends. The CDR3 spans 13 residues. The germline V gene encodes CDR1 GTSNPN and CDR2 SVGIG (reference sequence). The CDR3 protein is CACPGGLSSEAFF. The CDR3 DNA sequence: TGTGCCTGCCCCGGGGGGCTCAGCAGTGAAGCTTTCTTT.

The chain employs TRBV18 and TRBJ1-1, with 9 bases fitting TRBD1. The germline CDR1 and CDR2 sequences are KGHSH and LQKENI. Losses at the gene ends were 6 bases for V and 1 base for J; bases not matched to a gene: 9. There are 16 residues in the CDR3. The CDR3: CASSPGTGYTNTEAFF. The CDR3 nucleotides read TGTGCCAGCTCCCCCGGGACAGGGTATACGAACACTGAAGCTTTCTTT.

J is TRBJ2-5 and V is TRBV2, with D perhaps matching TRBD1 (6 bases). The CDR3 has 14 residues. V gave up 5 bases and J gave up 4 bases, with 14 bases separating them. The germline CDR1 and CDR2 sequences are SNHLY and FYNNEI. The CDR3 nucleotides are TGTGCCAGCAGTACACAGGGTGTGGGAGAGACCCAGTACTTC. It encodes CASSTQGVGETQYF.

This chain uses TRBV15 with TRBJ2-2; D is uncertain. From germline, CDR1 is LNHNV and CDR2 YYDKDF (reference sequence). This CDR3 has 13 amino acids. V was clipped by 0 bases and J by 3 bases, with 2 bases between them. DNA of the CDR3: TGTGCCACCAGCAGAGAAGACACCGGGGAGCTGTTTTTT. Protein product: CATSREDTGELFF.

This chain joins TRBV5-1 and TRBJ1-2, with 7 nucleotides matching TRBD1. The CDR3 totals 14 residues. With V trimmed by 0 bases and J by 7 bases, 6 bases remained unmatched. CDR1 is SGHRS, CDR2 YFSETQ, per germline. The CDR3 protein is CASSLGQGSAGYTF. In DNA, the CDR3 is TGCGCCAGCAGCTTGGGACAGGGATCCGCTGGCTACACCTTC.

The chain recombines TRBV19 with TRBJ2-7, with D perhaps matching TRBD2 (6 bases). The germline CDR1 and CDR2 sequences are LNHDA and SQIVND (reference sequence). The CDR3 length is 16 residues. V was cut by 1 base and J by 4 bases, with 17 bases left in between. The DNA for the CDR3 is TGTGCCAGTAGTATAGCCGGGACTCGGAGGGGATACGAGCAGTACTTC. It yields the protein CASSIAGTRRGYEQYF.

The genes are TRBV5-6 and TRBJ2-5; 8 bases match TRBD1. CDR3 size: 18 residues. CDR1 and CDR2 (germline): SGHDT, YYEEEE. J was trimmed by 4 bases and V by 0 bases; bases with no gene match: 14. This CDR3 is CASSLGGAGRGLTETQYF. CDR3 sequence (DNA): TGTGCCAGCAGCTTGGGCGGGGCGGGCAGGGGGCTTACAGAGACCCAGTACTTC.

The chain combines TRBV18 with TRBJ1-6; possibly TRBD1 for D (5 bases). The V end was cut by 1 base, the J end by 8 bases, with 12 bases between. The V gene's germline CDR1 is KGHSH and CDR2 LQKENI. This CDR3 contains 15 residues. The DNA for the CDR3 is TGTGCCAGCTCACCACGGGAGGGGTCCCATTCACCCCTCCACTTT. It specifies CASSPREGSHSPLHF. The full variable domain, completed using reference TRBV18 and TRBJ1-6, is NAGVMQNPRHLVRRRGQEARLRCSPMKGHSHVYWYRQLPEEGLKFMVYLQKENIIDESGMPKERFSAEFPKEGPSILRIQQVVRGDSAAYFCASSPREGSHSPLHFGNGTRLTVT.

The V and J genes are TRBV5-6 and TRBJ2-6; tentative D call: TRBD2 (5 bases). Germline V gives CDR1 SGHDT, CDR2 YYEEEE. The ends were cut back, 4 bases at V and 1 base at J, with 9 bases in the middle. The CDR3 contains 15 residues. CDR3 bases: TGTGCCAGCAGCAGGAGGATTTCTGGGGCCAACGTCCTGACTTTC. Residues: CASSRRISGANVLTF.

This chain links TRBV25-1 with TRBJ2-5; 9 nucleotides match TRBD1. J gave up 2 bases and V 4 bases, and 2 bases lay outside the gene matches. CDR3 length equals 14 residues. Germline V gene sequence: CDR1 MGHDK, CDR2 SYGVNS. CDR3 sequence reads: CASSGGTGQETQYF. CDR3 DNA: TGTGCCAGCAGTGGCGGGACAGGGCAAGAGACCCAGTACTTC.

V and J are TRBV4-3 and TRBJ1-4; 8 positions agree with TRBD1. Germline CDR1 reads LGHNA; CDR2 reads YSLEER. The CDR3 contains 16 residues. V lost 0 bases to trimming and J lost 7 bases; unmatched junction nucleotides: 7. CDR3 nucleotide sequence: TGCGCCAGCAGCCAAGAACCCACAGGGGGTGGTGAAAAACTGTTTTTT. Protein sequence: CASSQEPTGGGEKLFF.

This clone showed up just a few times. The chain combines TRBV10-3 with TRBJ2-1; the D is unclear. CDR3 size: 14 residues. Trimming left V 1 base short and J 5 bases short, with 9 bases between. The V gene's germline CDR1 is ENHRY and CDR2 SYGVKD. This CDR3 is CAISELGLDNEQFF. CDR3 sequence (DNA): TGTGCCATCAGTGAGTTGGGTCTGGACAATGAGCAGTTCTTC.

A remark on this clone: The junction departs from germline at one end; a sequencing error may be responsible. The genes are TRBV3-1 (or the pseudogene TRBV3-2) and TRBJ1-3; unclear D gene. The CDR3 runs 12 residues. CDR1 LGHDT and CDR2 YNNKEL come from the germline V gene (reference sequence). The CDR3 DNA reads as TGTGCCAGCAGCCAAGATATAGGGAGCTTACATTTT. This encodes CASSQDIGSLHF.